Given below is one T cell receptor beta chain in context. Its antigen is unknown. This sample is drawn from a study of cytomegalovirus exposure and HLA in healthy donors. The study ran its PCR with 60 Vbeta and 13 Jbeta primers. TCRdb keeps only in-frame clones here, not all; method: immunoSEQ multiplex PCR. The sample carries 150,000 to 200,000 clones, approximately 81% recorded once. Study conclusions and caveats: In vitro confirmation showed three CMV-associated chains to be CMV antigen specific. One cluster of highly shared sequence variants probably arose as a sequencing artifact. In an earlier analysis, about 87% or about 30%: the productive usage of most TCR beta V segments.

Trimming stripped 3 bases from V and 5 bases from J, with 22 bases between. The CDR3 runs 17 residues. The germline gives CDR1 LNHDA, CDR2 SQIVND (reference sequence). This TCR came from a boy aged 5-17 years in good health and CMV-seronegative. Source material: PBMCs. V gene TRBV19 combines with J gene TRBJ1-1; D possibly corresponds to TRBD1 (5 bases). CDR3 sequence: CASSISGFEIEVTEAFF. DNA for the CDR3: TGTGCCAGTAGTATCTCAGGGTTCGAAATAGAAGTAACTGAAGCTTTCTTT.